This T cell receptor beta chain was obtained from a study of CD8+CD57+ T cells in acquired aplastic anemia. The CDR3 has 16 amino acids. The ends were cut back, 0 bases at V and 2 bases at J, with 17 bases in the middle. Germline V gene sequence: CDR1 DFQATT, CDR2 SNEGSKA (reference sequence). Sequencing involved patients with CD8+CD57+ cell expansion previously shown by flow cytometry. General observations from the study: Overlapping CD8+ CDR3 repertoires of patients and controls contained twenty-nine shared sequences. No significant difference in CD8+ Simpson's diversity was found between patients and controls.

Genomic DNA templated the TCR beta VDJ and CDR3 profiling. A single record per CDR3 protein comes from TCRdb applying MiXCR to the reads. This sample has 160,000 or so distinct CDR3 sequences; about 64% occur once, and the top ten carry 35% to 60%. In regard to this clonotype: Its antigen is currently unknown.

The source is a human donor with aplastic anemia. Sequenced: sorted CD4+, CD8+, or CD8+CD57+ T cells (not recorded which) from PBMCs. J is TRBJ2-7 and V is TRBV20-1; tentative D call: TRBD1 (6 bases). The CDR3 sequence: CSARDLASGETYEQYF. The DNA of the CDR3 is TGCAGTGCTAGAGATCTCGCGTCAGGGGAAACCTACGAGCAGTACTTC.